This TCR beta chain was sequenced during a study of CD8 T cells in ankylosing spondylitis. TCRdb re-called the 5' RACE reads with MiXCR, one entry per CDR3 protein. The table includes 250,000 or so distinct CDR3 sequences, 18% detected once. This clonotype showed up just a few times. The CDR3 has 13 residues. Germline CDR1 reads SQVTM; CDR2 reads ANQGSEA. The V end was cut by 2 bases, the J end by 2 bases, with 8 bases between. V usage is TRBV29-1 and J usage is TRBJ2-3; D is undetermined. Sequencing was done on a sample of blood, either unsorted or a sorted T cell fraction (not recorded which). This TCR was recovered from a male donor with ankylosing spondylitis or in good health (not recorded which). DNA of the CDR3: TGCAGCGTTGAACCAGGTTTCACAGATACGCAGTATTTT. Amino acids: CSVEPGFTDTQYF.